The 25 T cell receptor beta chains below come from one sample, sequenced in a study of glioma-infiltrating T cells after dendritic cell vaccination (dated by TCRdb to 2016 to 2017). The library was made by the immunoSEQ multiplex PCR assay. TCRdb stores this immuneACCESS table with in-frame sequences only. Part of the clones is absent; in the studies checked, under half of the shortfall reflects unresolved V genes, and no reason is known for the rest. A total of about 82,000 clones appear in this sample, around 90% of them only once. The ten largest clones capture 3% to 4% of the sample. The sequenced sample was blood, obtained before dendritic cell vaccination. The receptors were gathered from a human donor with glioblastoma.

The J gene is TRBJ2-5, the V gene TRBV11-3, with 14 bases lining up with TRBD2. V shed 3 bases and J 2 bases; nucleotides not matched to a gene: 2. Germline loops: CDR1 SGHNT, CDR2 YENEEA. This CDR3 spans 16 amino acids. The CDR3 DNA reads TGTGCCAGCAGCTTCGGGACTAGCGGGAGTCAAGAGACCCAGTACTTC. It is translated as CASSFGTSGSQETQYF.

This chain joins TRBV13 and TRBJ1-1, with 7 bases that match TRBD1. The CDR3 extends over 15 amino acids. Germline V lookup: CDR1 PRHDT, CDR2 FYEKMQ (reference sequence). V gave up 4 bases and J gave up 1 base; unmatched junction bases: 6. DNA of the CDR3: TGTGCCAGCAGCTCCCGGGACAGCGGGAACACTGAAGCTTTCTTT. It is translated as CASSSRDSGNTEAFF.

The chain uses TRBV10-3 and TRBJ2-3; TRBD2 matches at 11 bases. The CDR3 sequence is 15 residues long. Trimming at V came to 7 bases and at J to 3 bases, leaving 6 bases not matched to a gene. From germline, CDR1 is ENHRY and CDR2 SYGVKD. CDR3 DNA: TGTGCCATCACCCCGGGACTAGCGGAAACAGATACGCAGTATTTT. Translating gives CAITPGLAETDTQYF.

This chain uses TRBV5-1 with TRBJ1-5; D perhaps matches TRBD1 (6 bases). The CDR3 has 15 amino acids. V was pared by 4 bases and J by 4 bases, with 15 bases between. Looked up from germline, CDR1 is SGHRS and CDR2 is YFSETQ. CDR3 amino acids: CASSPGGGANQPQHF. In DNA, the CDR3 is TGCGCCAGCAGCCCCGGCGGGGGGGCGAATCAGCCCCAGCATTTT.

This chain connects TRBV18 to TRBJ2-7, with 8 bases matching TRBD2. Germline assignment: CDR1 KGHSH and CDR2 LQKENI. V lost 3 bases and J lost 4; bases outside the gene matches: 2. The CDR3 runs 13 residues. In nucleotides, the CDR3 is TGTGCCAGCTCACCGGGACTAGGGTACGAGCAGTACTTC. This translates into CASSPGLGYEQYF.

The chain couples TRBV6-4 to TRBJ1-5, with D unresolved. The CDR3 sequence is 13 residues long. V shed 4 bases and J shed 4 bases, with 8 bases lying between them. CDR1 is MRHNA, CDR2 SNTAGT, per germline. CDR3 region: CASSGALNQPQHF. In nucleotides, the CDR3 is TGTGCCAGCAGTGGGGCCCTGAATCAGCCCCAGCATTTT.

The rearrangement links TRBV5-1 to TRBJ1-1; 7 bases are shared with TRBD1. Germline values: CDR1 SGHRS, CDR2 YFSETQ. J gave up 6 bases and V 0 bases, and 2 bases lay outside the gene matches. The CDR3 totals 13 residues. The CDR3 coding sequence is TGCGCCAGCAGCTTGGGCAGGGGGTCTGAAGCTTTCTTT. It yields the protein CASSLGRGSEAFF. The entire variable domain, with the rest obtained from reference TRBV5-1 and TRBJ1-1, is as follows: KAGVTQTPRYLIKTRGQQVTLSCSPISGHRSVSWYQQTPGQGLQFLFEYFSETQRNKGNFPGRFSGRQFSNSRSEMNVSTLELGDSALYLCASSLGRGSEAFFGQGTRLTVV.

The chain employs TRBV6-5 and TRBJ1-4; possibly TRBD1 for D (6 bases). This CDR3 is built from 14 residues. The germline V and J ends were trimmed by 6 bases and 4 bases, with 12 bases remaining between them. Germline CDR1 and CDR2: MNHEY and SVGAGI. The CDR3 region is CASRTLGGNEKLFF. In DNA, the CDR3 is TGTGCCAGCAGAACGCTAGGGGGTAATGAAAAACTGTTTTTT.

The chain employs TRBV7-3 and TRBJ2-2, with 11 bases matching TRBD2. This CDR3 contains 15 residues. V was clipped by 5 bases and J by 4 bases; unmatched bases: 3. In germline, CDR1 is SGHTA, CDR2 FQGTGA. The CDR3 DNA follows: TGTGCCAGCAGCCCCCTAGCGGGAGGCACCGGGGAGCTGTTTTTT. Its translation is CASSPLAGGTGELFF.

In nucleotides, the CDR3 is TGTGCCAGCAGCCGTGGACAGGGCCAAACAGATACGCAGTATTTT. This encodes CASSRGQGQTDTQYF. This chain connects TRBV11-3 to TRBJ2-3; 8 positions match TRBD1. The CDR3 runs to 15 residues. CDR1 is SGHNT and CDR2 is YENEEA in the germline V gene. J was trimmed by 3 bases and V by 5 bases; bases with no gene match: 7.

The gene calls are TRBV29-1 and TRBJ2-3, with 9 bases lining up with TRBD1. The trim removed 6 bases at V and 2 bases at J, leaving 9 bases unmatched. Germline V gene sequence: CDR1 SQVTM, CDR2 ANQGSEA. This CDR3 spans 15 amino acids. The chain's CDR3 is CSVHPGTGFTDTQYF. CDR3 nucleotide sequence: TGCAGCGTCCACCCCGGGACAGGGTTCACAGATACGCAGTATTTT.

The sample holds one count of this clone. The V gene is TRBV11-3, the J gene TRBJ2-1; a weak D match, TRBD1 (6 bases). From germline, CDR1 is SGHNT and CDR2 YENEEA. With 6 bases removed from V and 9 bases from J, the gap between germline ends came to 15 bases. This CDR3 comprises 13 residues. CDR3 DNA sequence: TGTGCCAGCAGTCCCCCGGCAGGGGCTGAGCAGTTCTTC. Encoded protein: CASSPPAGAEQFF.

The CDR3 nucleotides read TGTGCCAGCAGTTCCCTCCCTAAAATGGAGCAGTACTTC. Translated, it gives CASSSLPKMEQYF. V usage is TRBV25-1 and J usage is TRBJ2-7, with D unclear. Germline V lookup: CDR1 MGHDK, CDR2 SYGVNS. Trimming shortened V by 5 bases and J by 7 bases, and 15 bases separated the two germline ends. This CDR3 is 13 amino acids long.

This chain links TRBV29-1 with TRBJ1-1; D possibly corresponds to TRBD1 (6 bases). Deletions cut 2 bases from V and 0 bases from J, with 10 bases between. The V gene's germline CDR1 is SQVTM and CDR2 ANQGSEA. The CDR3 is 14 residues long. The CDR3 sequence is CSVELGQLNTEAFF. The CDR3 DNA follows: TGCAGCGTTGAATTAGGACAGTTGAACACTGAAGCTTTCTTT.

Of note for this clone: At one boundary the junction diverges from the germline segment, which might be a read error. CDR3 residues: CAISENRGETEAFF. The CDR3 bases are TGTGCCATCAGTGAGAACAGGGGTGAGACTGAAGCTTTCTTT. This chain joins TRBV6-1 and TRBJ1-1, with 7 nucleotides matching TRBD1. This CDR3 spans 14 amino acids. Germline values: CDR1 MNHNS, CDR2 SASEGT.

This clone showed up just a few times. The rearrangement links TRBV10-3 to TRBJ1-2; D not certain. The V gene lost 10 bases and the J gene lost 4 bases, with 22 bases spanning the gap. CDR3 length: 15 residues. Germline-derived CDR1 and CDR2 are ENHRY and SYGVKD. The CDR3 is CASSLDSRSPYGYTF. CDR3 sequence (DNA): TGTGCCAGCAGCCTCGACTCGAGATCGCCCTATGGCTACACCTTC.

Here the CDR3 reads CASSEQGSPYEQYF. The CDR3 DNA follows: TGCGCCAGCAGCGAACAGGGTTCCCCCTACGAGCAGTACTTC. The V call is TRBV5-1, the J call TRBJ2-7; a possible D gene is TRBD1 (6 bases). The CDR3 extends over 14 amino acids. Germline V CDR1 and CDR2: SGHRS, YFSETQ. Trimming pared 4 bases from V and 2 bases from J, leaving 13 bases between.

The chain links TRBV5-1 to TRBJ2-1; TRBD2 aligns across 12 bases. The CDR3 has 14 amino acids. Germline V CDR1 and CDR2: SGHRS, YFSETQ. V trimming: 7 bases; J trimming: 5 bases; junction bases outside the gene matches: 4. The CDR3 sequence is CASAGTSGHNEQFF. In DNA form, the CDR3 reads TGCGCCAGCGCCGGGACTAGCGGGCACAATGAGCAGTTCTTC.

This clone came up once. The J gene is TRBJ2-7, the V gene TRBV7-9; no firm D call. This CDR3 region has 16 residues. Germline V gene data show CDR1 as SEHNR and CDR2 as FQNEAQ (reference sequence). V shed 3 bases and J shed 0 bases, with 15 bases lying between them. The CDR3 is CASSLPPYGASYEQYF. CDR3 bases: TGTGCCAGCAGCTTGCCACCGTACGGTGCCTCCTACGAGCAGTACTTC. The full variable domain, in which reference TRBV7-9 and TRBJ2-7 provide the parts outside the CDR3, is DTGVSQNPRHKITKRGQNVTFRCDPISEHNRLYWYRQTLGQGPEFLTYFQNEAQLEKSRLLSDRFSAERPKGSFSTLEIQRTEQGDSAMYLCASSLPPYGASYEQYFGPGTRLTVT.

The chain joins TRBV11-2 to TRBJ2-7; no reliable D call. Trimming stripped 5 bases from V and 6 bases from J, with 14 bases between. This CDR3 is 13 amino acids long. Germline V gives CDR1 SGHAT, CDR2 FQNNGV. CDR3 in amino acids: CASSPLSPTEQYF. The CDR3, as DNA: TGTGCCAGCAGCCCCCTGAGCCCCACCGAGCAGTACTTC.

The chain links TRBV15 to TRBJ2-5; 13 bases are shared with TRBD2. The DNA matches TRBJ2-7 better at its end, which makes the J call doubtful. Germline CDR1 LNHNV, CDR2 YYDKDF (reference sequence). This CDR3 comprises 16 residues. The CDR3 region has the DNA TGTGCCACCAGCAGCCCACTAGCGGGAGGGCAGTACGAGCAGTACTTC. Amino acids: CATSSPLAGGQYEQYF.

The chain recombines TRBV7-9 with TRBJ1-2, with TRBD1 as a possible D gene (6 bases). Germline V CDR1 and CDR2: SEHNR, FQNEAQ (reference sequence). CDR3 size: 14 residues. V lost 0 bases and J lost 5, with 10 bases in between. CDR3 bases: TGTGCCAGCAGCTTAGCGGACAGCACTTATGGCTACACCTTC. Its translation is CASSLADSTYGYTF. Looking up the rest from reference TRBV7-9 and TRBJ1-2 gives the full variable domain: DTGVSQNPRHKITKRGQNVTFRCDPISEHNRLYWYRQTLGQGPEFLTYFQNEAQLEKSRLLSDRFSAERPKGSFSTLEIQRTEQGDSAMYLCASSLADSTYGYTFGSGTRLTVV.

On this clone itself: Other DNA sequences in this sample translate to the same CDR3. The V and J genes are TRBV5-1 and TRBJ1-6; 7 nucleotides line up with TRBD1. Germline trimming cut 4 bases from V and 8 bases from J; bases unmatched to any gene: 6. The CDR3 runs to 14 residues. Germline loops: CDR1 SGHRS, CDR2 YFSETQ. The CDR3 reads CASSLTGEDSPLHF. DNA for the CDR3: TGCGCCAGCAGCCTAACAGGGGAGGATTCACCCCTCCACTTT.

J is TRBJ1-5 and V is TRBV27; 7 bases are shared with TRBD1. The trim removed 6 bases at V and 2 bases at J, leaving 7 bases unmatched. CDR3 length: 15 amino acids. Germline lookup yields CDR1 MNHEY and CDR2 SMNVEV (reference sequence). CDR3 nucleotide sequence: TGTGCCAGCAGGAAACAGGGGTTGGGCAATCAGCCCCAGCATTTT. It is translated as CASRKQGLGNQPQHF.

This clone was observed a single time. The chain is built from TRBV7-2 and TRBJ2-3; a weak D match, TRBD1 (5 bases). CDR1 is SGHTA and CDR2 is FQGNSA in the germline V gene. V shed 2 bases and J shed 0 bases, with 9 bases lying between them. CDR3 length: 15 residues. CDR3 protein: CASSLSGHSTDTQYF. The CDR3, as DNA: TGTGCCAGCAGCTTATCCGGACATAGCACAGATACGCAGTATTTT.